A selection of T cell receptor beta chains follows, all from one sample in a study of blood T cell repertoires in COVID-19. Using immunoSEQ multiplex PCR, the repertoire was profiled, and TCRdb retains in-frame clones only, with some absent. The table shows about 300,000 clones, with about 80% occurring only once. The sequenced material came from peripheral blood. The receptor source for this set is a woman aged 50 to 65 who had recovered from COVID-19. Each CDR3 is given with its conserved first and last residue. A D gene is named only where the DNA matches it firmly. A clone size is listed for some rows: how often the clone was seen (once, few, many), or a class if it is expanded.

CAIGSGSSYNEQFF	TGTGCCATCGGGTCCGGGAGCTCCTACAATGAGCAGTTCTTC	TRBV6-6	.	TRBJ2-1	.
CASSSGRNEKLFF	TGTGCCAGCAGTTCAGGGCGTAATGAAAAACTGTTTTTT	TRBV2	.	TRBJ1-4	.
CASRRHGQGALEQYF	TGTGCCAGCAGGCGACACGGACAGGGGGCTCTCGAGCAGTACTTC	TRBV6-5	TRBD1	TRBJ2-7	.
CASSHTDRGLGYTF	TGTGCCAGCAGCCACACGGACAGGGGGTTGGGCTACACCTTC	TRBV3-1/TRBV3-2	TRBD1	TRBJ1-2	.
CASSLARRASYEQYF	TGTGCCAGCAGCTTAGCGCGGCGGGCTTCCTACGAGCAGTACTTC	TRBV7-2	.	TRBJ2-7	.
CASSPNLFQQGNPYEQYF	TGTGCCAGCTCACCGAACCTCTTTCAACAGGGCAATCCCTACGAGCAGTACTTC	TRBV18	.	TRBJ2-7	.
CASSSPGLAGTEQYF	TGTGCCAGCAGTTCTCCGGGACTAGCGGGAACCGAGCAGTACTTC	TRBV6-5	TRBD2	TRBJ2-7	.
CASSYSGGAGNQPQHF	TGTGCCAGCAGTTACTCGGGAGGGGCTGGCAATCAGCCCCAGCATTTT	TRBV6-6	.	TRBJ1-5	.
CASSLVGDEQFF	TGTGCCAGCAGCTTAGTAGGGGATGAGCAGTTCTTC	TRBV7-2	.	TRBJ2-1	.
CASSLQGTDTQYF	TGTGCCAGCAGTTTACAGGGCACAGATACGCAGTATTTT	TRBV12-3/TRBV12-4	.	TRBJ2-3	few
CASRNRGYTEAFF	TGTGCCAGTAGAAACAGAGGGTACACTGAAGCTTTCTTT	TRBV19	.	TRBJ1-1	.